Here is one T cell receptor (beta chain) with its context. Which antigen it targets is not known. One base away there is no much larger clone; base qualities are not given. The sample belongs to a study of control samples from healthy donors and cancer patients (dated by TCRdb to the early 2020s). The library was obtained by the immunoSEQ multiplex PCR assay. The clones in this table, taken by TCRdb from immuneACCESS, are in-frame only. Not every clone is retained; where verified, under half of the shortfall comes from an unresolved V gene, and the cause of the rest is unknown. The sample data list about 140,000 clones, and under 95% of these were observed just once. The top ten hold about 7.6% of the sample. CDR1 and CDR2, looked up from the germline V gene, are SGHRS and YFSETQ. Cut back by 2 bases and 0 bases, the V and J ends lie 14 bases apart. Inclusive of the bounding cysteine and phenylalanine, the CDR3 is 16 residues long. Solely the CDR3 DNA is kept, with 48 bases framed from the first base.

This clonotype was obtained from a man in his late teens or twenties in good health. The sequence is built from TRBV5-1 and TRBJ2-5; the D gene is possibly TRBD1 or TRBD2, with 5 bases matching each. Sequencing was performed on blood. The CDR3 corresponds to CASSFARGTYQETQYF. The DNA sequence is given as TGCGCCAGCAGCTTTGCCAGAGGGACCTACCAAGAGACCCAGTACTTC.